These 15 T cell receptor beta chains were sequenced from one sample in a study of T cells in localized non-small cell lung cancer. Profiling relied on immunoSEQ multiplex PCR, and the TCRdb table lists in-frame clones only, not all of them. The repertoire includes some 1,500 clones, 24% of them detected once, and 8.5% to 10% sits in the top ten. Sequenced here: lung tumor tissue, sampled before any cancer treatment. The receptors were sampled from a man aged 40 to 70 with stage I squamous cell lung carcinoma.

This clone was seen only a few times. The gene calls are TRBV30 and TRBJ1-1; tentatively, D is TRBD1 (6 bases). The CDR3 covers 16 residues. Trimming took off 2 bases at V and 11 bases at J, with 27 bases between the two ends. Germline V gene sequence: CDR1 GTSNPN, CDR2 SVGIG (reference sequence). The CDR3 loop is CAWSWRQRTEPLWAFF. For the CDR3, the DNA is TGTGCCTGGAGTTGGCGACAGCGGACAGAGCCTTTATGGGCTTTCTTT.

This chain uses TRBV18 with TRBJ2-4, with D uncertain. This CDR3 spans 13 amino acids. V was clipped by 5 bases and J by 0 bases, with 5 bases between them. Germline values: CDR1 KGHSH, CDR2 LQKENI. CDR3 bases: TGTGCCAGCTCAGAACTAGCCAAAAACATTCAGTACTTC. Its protein product is CASSELAKNIQYF. Full variable domain (outside the CDR3, taken from reference TRBV18 and TRBJ2-4): NAGVMQNPRHLVRRRGQEARLRCSPMKGHSHVYWYRQLPEEGLKFMVYLQKENIIDESGMPKERFSAEFPKEGPSILRIQQVVRGDSAAYFCASSELAKNIQYFGAGTRLSVL.

The chain links TRBV18 to TRBJ1-4; maybe TRBD1 (6 bases). The germline V gene encodes CDR1 KGHSH and CDR2 LQKENI. There are 15 residues in the CDR3. Trimming pared 6 bases from V and 8 bases from J, leaving 19 bases between. CDR3 region: CASSSLDSSIEKLFF. The CDR3 DNA reads TGTGCCAGCTCCTCCTTGGACAGTAGCATCGAAAAACTGTTTTTT. Drawing the rest from reference TRBV18 and TRBJ1-4, the complete variable domain is NAGVMQNPRHLVRRRGQEARLRCSPMKGHSHVYWYRQLPEEGLKFMVYLQKENIIDESGMPKERFSAEFPKEGPSILRIQQVVRGDSAAYFCASSSLDSSIEKLFFGSGTQLSVL.

This clone was found a few times. The CDR3 coding sequence is TGCGCCAGCAGCTTGGGACAGGGTGAATATAATTCACCCCTCCACTTT. Its protein product is CASSLGQGEYNSPLHF. The chain has TRBV4-1 and TRBJ1-6; 9 bases align to TRBD1. This CDR3 is built from 16 residues. Germline values: CDR1 MGHRA, CDR2 YSYEKL. V was pared by 5 bases and J by 4 bases, with 6 bases of the junction left unmatched.

The chain recombines TRBV19 with TRBJ1-1; D perhaps matches TRBD1 (5 bases). Trimming removed 4 bases from V and 3 bases from J, with 18 bases in between. This CDR3 contains 16 residues. Germline assignment: CDR1 LNHDA and CDR2 SQIVND (reference sequence). In nucleotides, the CDR3 is TGTGCCAGTAGTACCCCATGGGAGGGAGGGGACACTGAAGCTTTCTTT. Translating it yields CASSTPWEGGDTEAFF.

The V call is TRBV6-8, the J call TRBJ2-3; D unclear. Between the trimmed V and J ends, which lost 6 bases and 0 bases, there was a span of 7 bases. The germline V gene encodes CDR1 MNHGY and CDR2 SAAAGT. The CDR3 loop spans 13 amino acids. In DNA, the CDR3 is TGTGCCAGCAGAAGGGTCAGCACAGATACGCAGTATTTT. It yields the protein CASRRVSTDTQYF.

This clone has just a few counts. V usage is TRBV12-5 and J usage is TRBJ2-1; 7 nucleotides agree with TRBD1. Germline CDR1 LGHNT, CDR2 FRNRAP. The trim removed 1 base at V and 6 bases at J, leaving 0 bases unmatched. The CDR3 extends over 13 amino acids. The CDR3: CASGLAGGNEQFF. The CDR3, as DNA: TGTGCTAGTGGTTTGGCAGGGGGCAATGAGCAGTTCTTC.

This clone qualifies as medium-sized. This rearrangement joins TRBV6-8 to TRBJ2-2, with a tentative D call TRBD2 (6 bases). Looked up from germline, CDR1 is MNHGY and CDR2 is SAAAGT. This CDR3 contains 15 residues. V lost 6 bases and J 0 bases, leaving 11 bases between the germline ends. CDR3 bases: TGTGCCAGCAGGCCGGGCGGGACGAACACCGGGGAGCTGTTTTTT. Translation: CASRPGGTNTGELFF.

This clone was counted between two and nine times. The genes are TRBV11-3 and TRBJ2-1, with 11 bases matching TRBD2. The junction had 3 bases not matched to a gene; V was cut back by 3 bases and J by 5 bases. Looked up from germline, CDR1 is SGHNT and CDR2 is YENEEA. The CDR3 sequence is 15 residues long. The CDR3 region has the DNA TGTGCCAGCAGCTTTCTAGCGGGAGGCCACAATGAGCAGTTCTTC. Amino acids: CASSFLAGGHNEQFF.

This clone was recorded a few times. The rearrangement links TRBV18 to TRBJ1-4; D is unclear. This CDR3 region has 15 residues. Per germline, CDR1 KGHSH and CDR2 LQKENI. Trimming removed 1 base from V and 13 bases from J, with 19 bases in between. In DNA form, the CDR3 reads TGTGCCAGCTCACCACAAAGCGGGGTTCAGAGTGGACTGTTTTTT. It codes for CASSPQSGVQSGLFF.

The CDR3 coding sequence is TGTGCCAGCAGCCCTATGGGGACAGGCTTCGAGCAGTACTTC. The encoded protein is CASSPMGTGFEQYF. The V gene is TRBV11-3, the J gene TRBJ2-7, with TRBD1 matching 8 bases. Trimming cost V 5 bases and J 6 bases; bases outside gene matches: 9. The germline V gene has CDR1 SGHNT and CDR2 YENEEA. The CDR3 extends over 14 amino acids. The whole variable domain, remainder taken from reference TRBV11-3 and TRBJ2-7, is EAGVVQSPRYKIIEKKQPVAFWCNPISGHNTLYWYLQNLGQGPELLIRYENEEAVDDSQLPKDRFSAERLKGVDSTLKIQPAELGDSAVYLCASSPMGTGFEQYFGPGTRLTVT.

This clone is labeled medium-sized. This chain connects TRBV4-1 to TRBJ1-3; weak D call: TRBD1 (5 bases). Trimming removed 0 bases at V and 4 bases at J, with 10 bases between. Germline V gene lookup returns CDR1 MGHRA and CDR2 YSYEKL. The CDR3 length is 15 residues. DNA of the CDR3: TGCGCCAGCAGCCAAGAGGGCCGGGGGGGAAACACCATATATTTT. It encodes CASSQEGRGGNTIYF.

This clone is deemed medium-sized (0.01 to 0.1%). The chain is built from TRBV11-3 and TRBJ2-2; 8 bases line up with TRBD2. CDR1 and CDR2 from the germline V gene are SGHNT and YENEEA. The CDR3 covers 16 residues. The junction had 10 bases not matched to a gene; V was cut back by 5 bases and J by 5 bases. The CDR3 loop reads CASSTYVGGATGELFF. The CDR3 region has the DNA TGTGCCAGCAGCACTTATGTCGGGGGGGCGACCGGGGAGCTGTTTTTT. Drawing the rest from reference TRBV11-3 and TRBJ2-2, the complete variable domain is EAGVVQSPRYKIIEKKQPVAFWCNPISGHNTLYWYLQNLGQGPELLIRYENEEAVDDSQLPKDRFSAERLKGVDSTLKIQPAELGDSAVYLCASSTYVGGATGELFFGEGSRLTVL.

The chain employs TRBV19 and TRBJ2-6, with 10 bases identical to TRBD1. The CDR3 covers 18 residues. Germline CDR1 and CDR2: LNHDA and SQIVND (reference sequence). Trimming cost V 3 bases and J 0 bases; bases outside gene matches: 5. The CDR3 loop reads CASSMGTGDPSGANVLTF. CDR3 DNA: TGTGCCAGTAGTATGGGGACAGGGGATCCCTCTGGGGCCAACGTCCTGACTTTC.

The sample holds a few counts of this clone. In DNA, the CDR3 is TGTGCCAGCTCACCAGACGAGGCCACAAGCGAGCAGTACTTC. Its protein is CASSPDEATSEQYF. J is TRBJ2-7 and V is TRBV18, with unresolved D. The CDR3 length is 14 residues. The V gene's germline CDR1 is KGHSH and CDR2 LQKENI. V dropped 2 bases and J dropped 6 bases, with 14 bases sitting between them.